This TCR beta chain was recovered during a study of T cells in Graves' hyperthyroidism and ophthalmopathy. As for the study in general: Before treatment of any kind, peripheral blood was taken at initial diagnosis.

Amplification of TCR beta CDR3 regions used RNA as the template. Primed by the HTBI set, a first-round RT-PCR was run on the TCR CDR3. From the multiplex PCR reads, TCRdb called clonotypes with MiXCR, one entry per CDR3 protein. The sample has under 300,000 distinct CDR3 sequences, about 14% seen once. Clinical symptoms, serum thyroxine, TRAb, thyroid ultrasound and orbital computed tomography informed diagnoses. Germline V lookup: CDR1 SGHRS, CDR2 YFSETQ. Deletions cut 0 bases from V and 4 bases from J, with 11 bases between. There are 15 residues in the CDR3. V is TRBV5-1 and J is TRBJ2-1; TRBD2 might be the D (6 bases). The receptor comes from a woman aged 30 to 39 with Graves' hyperthyroidism that later progressed to Graves' ophthalmopathy. The sequenced sample was blood. Here the CDR3 reads CASSLGGGEYNEQFF. CDR3 in DNA: TGCGCCAGCAGCTTGGGGGGAGGAGAGTACAATGAGCAGTTCTTC. Using reference TRBV5-1 and TRBJ2-1 for the parts outside the CDR3, the full variable domain is KAGVTQTPRYLIKTRGQQVTLSCSPISGHRSVSWYQQTPGQGLQFLFEYFSETQRNKGNFPGRFSGRQFSNSRSEMNVSTLELGDSALYLCASSLGGGEYNEQFFGPGTRLTVL.